This T cell receptor beta chain was retrieved from a study of blood T cell repertoires in COVID-19. Unmatched junction bases numbered 2, after V lost 1 base and J lost 1 base. This CDR3 region has 15 residues. The germline V gene encodes CDR1 SGHRS and CDR2 YFSETQ. The assay was immunoSEQ multiplex PCR, and TCRdb's table has in-frame clones only and misses some. This table holds 150,000 to 200,000 clones, approximately 80% found once. V gene TRBV5-1 combines with J gene TRBJ2-3; 8 nucleotides match TRBD1. This receptor was identified in a woman over 75 with active or convalescent COVID-19. Sequencing was performed on peripheral blood. The CDR3 DNA sequence: TGCGCCAGCAGCTTGACGGACAGGGGCACAGATACGCAGTATTTT. It is translated as CASSLTDRGTDTQYF.